One T cell receptor (beta chain) is described in this entry. Its target is unknown. Data came from immunoSEQ multiplex PCR; TCRdb stores just in-frame clones and leaves some out. The top ten hold 6.2% of the sample, which has fewer than 100,000 clones, around nine tenths seen once. Per germline, CDR1 SGHRS and CDR2 YFSETQ. V lost 4 bases and J 3 bases, leaving 11 bases between the germline ends. The CDR3 is 13 amino acids. This entry belongs to a study of OX40 agonist ivuxolimab in advanced cancers. Findings and limits, study-wide: At doses 0.1 to 3.0 mg/kg, CD4+ and CD8+ clones expanded. Mean expanded clone counts were higher in CD8+ than CD4+ T cells.

This clonotype originated in an adult with an advanced solid tumor such as melanoma, head and neck, liver or kidney cancer. This material consisted of CD4+ or CD8+ T cells sorted from blood, taken in a trial of the OX40 agonist ivuxolimab. The V and J genes are TRBV5-1 and TRBJ2-7; tentative D call: TRBD2 (5 bases). The CDR3 DNA reads TGCGCCAGCAGCGTACCGGGAAGCTACGAGCAGTACTTC. Its translation: CASSVPGSYEQYF.